These 5 T cell receptor beta chains were all obtained from the same sample, sequenced in a study of regulatory T cells in long-lasting Graves disease. CDR3 regions were amplified by Arm-PCR using iRepertoire HTBI primers to build TCR beta libraries. TCRdb recomputed calls from the multiplex PCR reads with MiXCR, one row per CDR3 protein. The profile covers some 450,000 distinct CDR3 sequences, with about a quarter appearing a single time and roughly a quarter taken by the ten largest. Time point meaning: persistent/refractory GD, antithyroid drugs over 5 years with positive TRAb. RNA isolated from PBMCs was used to make the TCR library. Source: peripheral blood mononuclear cells (PBMCs), taken when the disease was refractory, from a patient treated with antithyroid drugs. The source is a female donor with Graves disease.

This clonotype appeared many times. The chain uses TRBV16 and TRBJ2-7; a weak D match, TRBD1 (6 bases). Trimming took 8 bases from V and 5 from J, leaving 13 bases between them. This CDR3 spans 12 amino acids. Germline values: CDR1 KGHSY, CDR2 FQNENV. The CDR3 DNA reads as TGTGCCAGCTCACCAAGGGGGAACGAGCAGTACTTC. Translated: CASSPRGNEQYF.

On this clonotype itself: A much bigger clone sits one base away, suggesting this may be a read error. The rearrangement uses TRBV6-2 or TRBV6-3 and TRBJ1-6; 9 bases line up with TRBD1. The CDR3 is 16 amino acids. Germline-derived CDR1 and CDR2 are MNHEY and SVGEGT. In DNA, the CDR3 is TGTGTCAGCAGTTCGACAGGGGGAGTCAAAAATTCACCCCTCCACTTT. Translated: CVSSSTGGVKNSPLHF.

This chain connects TRBV11-2 to TRBJ2-3, with 8 bases lining up with TRBD1. The CDR3 loop spans 13 amino acids. Germline CDR1 and CDR2: SGHAT and FQNNGV. The trim removed 3 bases at V and 6 bases at J, leaving 2 bases unmatched. The CDR3 loop is CASSLDRVDTQYF. The CDR3 region has the DNA TGTGCCAGCAGCTTGGACAGGGTTGATACGCAGTATTTT.

This clonotype has a count of ten or more. V is TRBV12-3 or TRBV12-4 and J is TRBJ2-7, with D perhaps assigned TRBD1 or TRBD2 (5 bases each). V gave up 0 bases and J gave up 5 bases, with 29 bases separating them. The CDR3 sequence is 20 residues long. In DNA form, the CDR3 reads TGTGCCAGCAGTTTAGCGCTGAGGGGTTTGCGACTTAGTGGGAGCGACGAGCAGTACTTC. Translating it yields CASSLALRGLRLSGSDEQYF.

This clonotype was seen at least ten times. The chain carries TRBV28 and TRBJ2-7; TRBD2 agrees at 7 bases. Germline-derived CDR1 and CDR2 are MDHEN and SYDVKM. The V and J ends lost 2 bases and 6 bases, in that order; junction bases with no gene match: 4. The CDR3 length is 13 residues. This chain's CDR3 is CASSLAGESEQYF. The CDR3 DNA reads as TGTGCCAGCAGTTTAGCGGGAGAGAGCGAGCAGTACTTC.